One sample yielded the 19 T cell receptor beta chains listed below, sequenced in a study of early T cells in non-severe SARS-CoV-2 infection. TCRdb re-called the 5' RACE reads with MiXCR, one entry per CDR3 protein. The sample lists 46,000 or so distinct CDR3 sequences, approximately 13% occurring once. Sequenced sample: whole blood. These receptors originate from an adult who was a healthcare worker with PCR-confirmed SARS-CoV-2 infection or an uninfected control (not recorded which).

A few counts support this clonotype. The chain is built from TRBV5-1 and TRBJ2-2, with 7 positions matching TRBD1. The germline CDR1 and CDR2 sequences are SGHRS and YFSETQ. The junction had 2 bases not matched to a gene; V was cut back by 0 bases and J by 0 bases. This CDR3 spans 16 amino acids. The chain's CDR3 is CASSLEGGANTGELFF. Here the CDR3 DNA reads TGCGCCAGCAGCTTGGAAGGGGGCGCGAACACCGGGGAGCTGTTTTTT.

V gene TRBV19 combines with J gene TRBJ1-5; no definite D call. The length of the CDR3 is 13 residues. Germline CDR1 and CDR2: LNHDA and SQIVND (reference sequence). Trimming took off 0 bases at V and 5 bases at J, with 5 bases between the two ends. Here the CDR3 DNA reads TGTGCCAGTAGTATAGACCGAGATCAGCCCCAGCATTTT. Protein: CASSIDRDQPQHF.

The V call is TRBV2, the J call TRBJ1-1, with D uncertain. With 8 bases removed from V and 5 bases from J, the gap between germline ends came to 6 bases. Looked up from germline, CDR1 is SNHLY and CDR2 is FYNNEI. The CDR3 is 10 residues long. The CDR3 sequence: CASSRTEAFF. CDR3 coding DNA: TGTGCCAGCTCTAGGACTGAAGCTTTCTTT.

This clonotype was seen a few times. The chain couples TRBV18 to TRBJ2-7; D may correspond to TRBD1 or TRBD2 (5 bases each). Germline assignment: CDR1 KGHSH and CDR2 LQKENI. The CDR3 contains 14 residues. The V gene lost 6 bases and the J gene lost 5 bases, with 17 bases spanning the gap. The CDR3 DNA sequence: TGTGCCAGCTCCGACCGGGGCCACTTTGACGAGCAGTACTTC. As protein: CASSDRGHFDEQYF.

This clonotype was counted a few times. The chain combines TRBV20-1 with TRBJ2-2; D is possibly TRBD2 (5 bases). There are 15 residues in the CDR3. Germline values: CDR1 DFQATT, CDR2 SNEGSKA (reference sequence). V lost 3 bases to trimming and J lost 1 base, with 12 bases between them. Here the CDR3 DNA reads TGCAGTGCTAGTATTTCCGGGGAGAACACCGGGGAGCTGTTTTTT. It is translated as CSASISGENTGELFF.

This clonotype was picked up a small number of times. The rearrangement links TRBV5-4 to TRBJ2-7; 7 bases fit TRBD1. The ends lost 4 bases at V and 2 bases at J; junction bases unmatched: 6. The germline CDR1 and CDR2 sequences are SGHNT and YYREEE (reference sequence). The CDR3 totals 14 residues. DNA of the CDR3: TGTGCCAGCAGCCGCTCCGGGACAGCCTACGAGCAGTACTTC. Protein sequence: CASSRSGTAYEQYF.

V usage is TRBV7-2 and J usage is TRBJ2-7; 7 bases agree with TRBD2. Germline CDR1 reads SGHTA; CDR2 reads FQGNSA. Trimming cost V 4 bases and J 6 bases; bases outside gene matches: 6. The CDR3 has 13 amino acids. CDR3 sequence: CASSSAKRGEQYF. The CDR3 coding sequence is TGTGCCAGCAGCTCAGCCAAGCGGGGCGAGCAGTACTTC.

The CDR3 DNA is TGCGCCAGCAGCCTCTTCCCCGGACGGAAGAATGAAGCTTTCTTT. Translating gives CASSLFPGRKNEAFF. The chain joins TRBV4-1 to TRBJ1-1; D is unresolved. Trimming left V 4 bases short and J 7 bases short, with 19 bases between. Looked up from germline, CDR1 is MGHRA and CDR2 is YSYEKL. CDR3 length equals 15 residues.

The CDR3 DNA sequence: TGTGCCAGCAGCTCCTTAGCGGGCTCCTACAATGAGCAGTTCTTC. It codes for CASSSLAGSYNEQFF. The gene calls are TRBV7-9 and TRBJ2-1, with 7 bases identical to TRBD2. Germline CDR1 reads SEHNR; CDR2 reads FQNEAQ (reference sequence). CDR3 length: 15 residues. Unmatched junction bases numbered 3, after V lost 4 bases and J lost 0 bases.

The rearrangement joins TRBV20-1 to TRBJ2-1, with 8 bases that match TRBD1. CDR3 length: 14 amino acids. CDR1 is DFQATT and CDR2 is SNEGSKA in the germline V gene (reference sequence). Trimming at V came to 4 bases and at J to 7 bases, leaving 9 bases not matched to a gene. The CDR3 bases are TGCAGTGCTACGTTGCGACAGGGGACGAATGAGCAGTTCTTC. Translating it yields CSATLRQGTNEQFF.

This clonotype showed up just once. The V gene is TRBV20-1, the J gene TRBJ2-3; no firm D call. The germline V gene encodes CDR1 DFQATT and CDR2 SNEGSKA (reference sequence). The length of the CDR3 is 14 residues. The ends were cut back, 0 bases at V and 4 bases at J, with 11 bases in the middle. The CDR3 DNA reads as TGCAGTGCTAGAGAGTTTGGCGCTGCAGATACGCAGTATTTT. Translating it yields CSAREFGAADTQYF.

This clonotype was detected many times. J is TRBJ2-2 and V is TRBV7-3; the D is unclear. This CDR3 is 16 amino acids long. The germline V and J ends were trimmed by 2 bases and 1 base, with 11 bases remaining between them. Germline V CDR1 and CDR2: SGHTA, FQGTGA. CDR3: CASSLRATQNTGELFF. The CDR3 bases are TGTGCCAGCAGCTTACGGGCAACCCAGAACACCGGGGAGCTGTTTTTT.

This clonotype was picked up a small number of times. V gene TRBV4-1 combines with J gene TRBJ2-2, with D perhaps matching TRBD1 or TRBD2 (5 bases each). This CDR3 contains 17 residues. V gave up 5 bases and J gave up 0 bases, with 16 bases separating them. Germline CDR1 reads MGHRA; CDR2 reads YSYEKL. This CDR3 is CASSTNPGPSNTGELFF. DNA for the CDR3: TGCGCCAGCAGCACAAATCCGGGACCTTCGAACACCGGGGAGCTGTTTTTT.

This clonotype was seen at least ten times. V is TRBV7-9 and J is TRBJ2-1; a possible D gene is TRBD2 (5 bases). Looked up from germline, CDR1 is SEHNR and CDR2 is FQNEAQ (reference sequence). The CDR3 is made up of 13 amino acids. V was trimmed by 8 bases and J by 3 bases, leaving 11 bases between them. The CDR3 DNA is TGTGCCAGCGATACCCGGGGCTACAATGAGCAGTTCTTC. Translated: CASDTRGYNEQFF.

The rearrangement joins TRBV7-9 to TRBJ1-5, with 8 bases that match TRBD1. After removal of 4 bases from V and 4 bases from J, the junction contained 3 bases not matched to a gene. The CDR3 length is 14 residues. Looked up from germline, CDR1 is SEHNR and CDR2 is FQNEAQ (reference sequence). CDR3: CASSWTGRNQPQHF. For the CDR3, the DNA is TGTGCCAGCAGCTGGACAGGGAGAAATCAGCCCCAGCATTTT.

This clonotype was counted at least ten times. The genes are TRBV28 and TRBJ1-3, with D perhaps matching TRBD1 (6 bases). V shed 6 bases and J shed 1 base, with 10 bases lying between them. CDR1 MDHEN and CDR2 SYDVKM come from the germline V gene. CDR3 length: 14 amino acids. CDR3: CASSRTGSGNTIYF. Written as DNA, the CDR3 is TGTGCCAGCAGCCGCACAGGGTCTGGAAACACCATATATTTT.

This clonotype showed up many times. The rearrangement joins TRBV23-1 to TRBJ2-1; D unresolved. Being an ORF, TRBV23-1 has a function that is uncertain. This CDR3 comprises 16 residues. V was shortened by 6 bases and J by 2 bases, with 17 bases between the two germline ends. CDR3 nucleotide sequence: TGCGCCAGCAGCCCGCCTGATACCACTACCTACAATGAGCAGTTCTTC. Translated, it gives CASSPPDTTTYNEQFF.

This clonotype was detected only once. The chain couples TRBV21-1 to TRBJ2-7. TRBV21-1 is a documented pseudogene. The CDR3 is 12 residues long. CDR3 DNA: TGTGCCAGCAGCAAAGACCGTCTCGAGCAGTACTTC. Its translation: CASSKDRLEQYF.

This chain connects TRBV10-3 to TRBJ2-1; no firm D call. Germline loops: CDR1 ENHRY, CDR2 SYGVKD. The V and J ends lost 2 bases and 10 bases respectively, with 9 bases between them. The CDR3 has 12 amino acids. CDR3 residues: CAISEVGGEQFF. In DNA, the CDR3 is TGTGCCATCAGTGAGGTAGGCGGCGAGCAGTTCTTC.